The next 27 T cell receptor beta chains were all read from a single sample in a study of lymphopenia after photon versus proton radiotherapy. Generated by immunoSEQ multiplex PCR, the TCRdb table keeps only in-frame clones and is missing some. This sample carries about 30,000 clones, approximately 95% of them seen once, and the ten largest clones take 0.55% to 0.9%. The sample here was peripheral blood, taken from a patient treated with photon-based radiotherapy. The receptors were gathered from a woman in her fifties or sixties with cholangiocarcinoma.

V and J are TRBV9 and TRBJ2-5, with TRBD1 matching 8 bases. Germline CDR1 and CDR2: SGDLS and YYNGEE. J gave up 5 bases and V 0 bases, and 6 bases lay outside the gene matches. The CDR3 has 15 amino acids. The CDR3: CASSVGRTGSETQYF. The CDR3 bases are TGTGCCAGCAGCGTAGGGCGGACAGGGTCGGAGACCCAGTACTTC.

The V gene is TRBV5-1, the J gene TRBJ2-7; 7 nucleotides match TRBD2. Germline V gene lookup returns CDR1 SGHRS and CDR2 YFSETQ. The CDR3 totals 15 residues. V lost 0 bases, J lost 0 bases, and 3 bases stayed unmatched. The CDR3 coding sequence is TGCGCCAGCAGCTTGGCCGGGGGGAACTCCTACGAGCAGTACTTC. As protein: CASSLAGGNSYEQYF.

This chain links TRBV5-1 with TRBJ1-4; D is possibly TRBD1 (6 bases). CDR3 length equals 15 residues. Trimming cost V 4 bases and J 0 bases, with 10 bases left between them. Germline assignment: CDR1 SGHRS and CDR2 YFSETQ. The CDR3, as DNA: TGCGCCAGCAGCGATCGACAGGCAACTAATGAAAAACTGTTTTTT. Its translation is CASSDRQATNEKLFF.

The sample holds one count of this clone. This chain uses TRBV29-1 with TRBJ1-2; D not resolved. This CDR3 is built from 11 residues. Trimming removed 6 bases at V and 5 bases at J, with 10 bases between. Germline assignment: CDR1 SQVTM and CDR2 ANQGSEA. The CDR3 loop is CSVALGYGYTF. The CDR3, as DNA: TGCAGCGTAGCCCTGGGGTATGGCTACACCTTC.

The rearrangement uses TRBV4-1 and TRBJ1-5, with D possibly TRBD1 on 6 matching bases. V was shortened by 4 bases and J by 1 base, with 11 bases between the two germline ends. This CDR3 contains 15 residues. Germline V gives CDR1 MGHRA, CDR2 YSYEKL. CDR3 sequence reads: CASSPYTGSNQPQHF. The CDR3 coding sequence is TGCGCCAGCAGCCCCTATACAGGGAGCAATCAGCCCCAGCATTTT.

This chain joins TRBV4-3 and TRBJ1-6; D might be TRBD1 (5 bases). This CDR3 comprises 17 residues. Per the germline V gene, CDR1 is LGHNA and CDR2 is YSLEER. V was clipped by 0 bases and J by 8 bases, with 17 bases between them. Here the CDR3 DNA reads TGCGCCAGCAGCCAAGATCCCCGGGGGTCTTGGGATTCACCCCTCCACTTT. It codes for CASSQDPRGSWDSPLHF.

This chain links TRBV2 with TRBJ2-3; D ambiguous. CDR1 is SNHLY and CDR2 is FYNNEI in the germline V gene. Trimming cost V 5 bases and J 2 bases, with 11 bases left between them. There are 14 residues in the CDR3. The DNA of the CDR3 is TGTGCCAGCAGTCCCGTGGGGTTCACAGATACGCAGTATTTT. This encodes CASSPVGFTDTQYF. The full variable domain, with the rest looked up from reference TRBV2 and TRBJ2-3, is EPEVTQTPSHQVTQMGQEVILRCVPISNHLYFYWYRQILGQKVEFLVSFYNNEISEKSEIFDDQFSVERPDGSNFTLKIRSTKLEDSAMYFCASSPVGFTDTQYFGPGTRLTVL.

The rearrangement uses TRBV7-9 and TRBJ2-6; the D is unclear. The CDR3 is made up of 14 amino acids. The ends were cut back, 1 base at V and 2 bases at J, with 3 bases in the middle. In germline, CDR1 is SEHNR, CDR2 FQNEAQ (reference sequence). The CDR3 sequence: CASSLGAGANVLTF. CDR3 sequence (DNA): TGTGCCAGCAGCTTAGGAGCTGGGGCCAACGTCCTGACTTTC. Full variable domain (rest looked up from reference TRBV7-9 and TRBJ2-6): DTGVSQNPRHKITKRGQNVTFRCDPISEHNRLYWYRQTLGQGPEFLTYFQNEAQLEKSRLLSDRFSAERPKGSFSTLEIQRTEQGDSAMYLCASSLGAGANVLTFGAGSRLTVL.

In nucleotides, the CDR3 is TGTGCCAGCAGCTACGACAGGGACTATGGCTACACCTTC. Its protein is CASSYDRDYGYTF. This chain links TRBV11-2 with TRBJ1-2; 7 bases map to TRBD1. The germline V gene has CDR1 SGHAT and CDR2 FQNNGV. The length of the CDR3 is 13 residues. V trimming: 4 bases; J trimming: 3 bases; junction bases outside the gene matches: 2.

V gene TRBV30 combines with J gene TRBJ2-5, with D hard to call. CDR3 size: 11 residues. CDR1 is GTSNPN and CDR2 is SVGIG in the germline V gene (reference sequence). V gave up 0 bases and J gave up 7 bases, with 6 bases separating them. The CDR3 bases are TGTGCCTGGAGTGTACGTGGGACCCAGTACTTC. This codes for CAWSVRGTQYF.

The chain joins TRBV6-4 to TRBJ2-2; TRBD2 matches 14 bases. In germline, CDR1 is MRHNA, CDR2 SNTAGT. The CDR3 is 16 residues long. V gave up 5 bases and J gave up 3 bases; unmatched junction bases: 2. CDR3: CASSRTSGGHTGELFF. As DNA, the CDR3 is TGTGCCAGCAGTCGGACTAGCGGGGGGCACACCGGGGAGCTGTTTTTT.

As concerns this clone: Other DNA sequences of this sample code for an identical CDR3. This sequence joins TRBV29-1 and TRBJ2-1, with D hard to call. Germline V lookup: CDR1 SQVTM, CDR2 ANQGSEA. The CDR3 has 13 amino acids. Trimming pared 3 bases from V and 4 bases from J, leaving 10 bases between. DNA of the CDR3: TGCAGCGTTGAGAGGCCGGATTACAATGAGCAGTTCTTC. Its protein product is CSVERPDYNEQFF.

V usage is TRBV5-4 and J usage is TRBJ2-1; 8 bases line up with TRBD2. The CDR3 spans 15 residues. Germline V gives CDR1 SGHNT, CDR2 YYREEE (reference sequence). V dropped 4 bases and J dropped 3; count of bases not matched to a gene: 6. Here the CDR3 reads CASSPLLADYNEQFF. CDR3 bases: TGTGCCAGCAGCCCCCTACTAGCGGACTACAATGAGCAGTTCTTC.

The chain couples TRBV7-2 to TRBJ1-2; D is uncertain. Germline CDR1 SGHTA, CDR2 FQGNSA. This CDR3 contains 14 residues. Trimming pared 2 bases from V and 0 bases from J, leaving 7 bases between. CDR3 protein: CASSLSSANYGYTF. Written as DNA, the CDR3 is TGTGCCAGCAGCTTAAGCTCTGCTAACTATGGCTACACCTTC. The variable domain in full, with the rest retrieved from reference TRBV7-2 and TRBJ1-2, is GAGVSQSPSNKVTEKGKDVELRCDPISGHTALYWYRQSLGQGLEFLIYFQGNSAPDKSGLPSDRFSAERTGGSVSTLTIQRTQQEDSAVYLCASSLSSANYGYTFGSGTRLTVV.

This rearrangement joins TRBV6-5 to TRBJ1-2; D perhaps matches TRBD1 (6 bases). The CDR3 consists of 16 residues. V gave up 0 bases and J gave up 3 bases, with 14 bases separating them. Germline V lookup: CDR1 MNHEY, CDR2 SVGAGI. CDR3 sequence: CASSYSGTKAHYGYTF. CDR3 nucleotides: TGTGCCAGCAGTTACTCCGGGACAAAGGCTCACTATGGCTACACCTTC.

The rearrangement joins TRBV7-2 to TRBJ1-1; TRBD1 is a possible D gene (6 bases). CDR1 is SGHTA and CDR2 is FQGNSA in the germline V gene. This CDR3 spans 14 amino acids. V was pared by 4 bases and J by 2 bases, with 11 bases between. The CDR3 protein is CASSSQQGNTEAFF. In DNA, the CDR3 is TGTGCCAGCAGCTCTCAACAGGGAAACACTGAAGCTTTCTTT.

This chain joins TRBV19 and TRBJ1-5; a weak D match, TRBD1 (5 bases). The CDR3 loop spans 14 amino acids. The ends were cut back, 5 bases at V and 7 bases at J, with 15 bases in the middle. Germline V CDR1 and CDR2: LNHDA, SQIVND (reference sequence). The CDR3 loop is CASSPTGGPQPQHF. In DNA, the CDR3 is TGTGCCAGTAGTCCCACGGGGGGTCCCCAGCCCCAGCATTTT. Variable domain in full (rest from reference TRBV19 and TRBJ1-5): DGGITQSPKYLFRKEGQNVTLSCEQNLNHDAMYWYRQDPGQGLRLIYYSQIVNDFQKGDIAEGYSVSREKKESFPLTVTSAQKNPTAFYLCASSPTGGPQPQHFGDGTRLSIL.

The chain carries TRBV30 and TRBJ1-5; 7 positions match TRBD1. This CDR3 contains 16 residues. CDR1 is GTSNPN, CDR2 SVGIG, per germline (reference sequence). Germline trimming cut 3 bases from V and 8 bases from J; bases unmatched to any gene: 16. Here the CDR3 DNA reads TGTGCCTGGAGCCTTAAACTCAGGGGGAATAGGGAGCCCCAGCATTTT. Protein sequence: CAWSLKLRGNREPQHF.

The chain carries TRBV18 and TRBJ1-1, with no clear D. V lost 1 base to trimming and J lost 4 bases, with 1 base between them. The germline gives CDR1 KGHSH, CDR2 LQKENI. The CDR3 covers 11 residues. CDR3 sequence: CASSPLTEAFF. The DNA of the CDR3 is TGTGCCAGCTCACCACTCACTGAAGCTTTCTTT.

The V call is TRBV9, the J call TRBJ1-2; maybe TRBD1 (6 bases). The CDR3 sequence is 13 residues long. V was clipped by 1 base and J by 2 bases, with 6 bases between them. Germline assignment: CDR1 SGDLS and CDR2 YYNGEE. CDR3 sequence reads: CASSVTGNYGYTF. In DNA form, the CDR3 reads TGTGCCAGCAGCGTAACAGGGAACTATGGCTACACCTTC.

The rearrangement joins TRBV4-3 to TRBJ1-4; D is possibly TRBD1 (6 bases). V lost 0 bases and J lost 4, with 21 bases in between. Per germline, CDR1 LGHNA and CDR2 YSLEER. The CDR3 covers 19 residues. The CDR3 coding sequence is TGCGCCAGCAGCCAAGATTACGGCCACACAGGGACTATTAATGAAAAACTGTTTTTT. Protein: CASSQDYGHTGTINEKLFF.

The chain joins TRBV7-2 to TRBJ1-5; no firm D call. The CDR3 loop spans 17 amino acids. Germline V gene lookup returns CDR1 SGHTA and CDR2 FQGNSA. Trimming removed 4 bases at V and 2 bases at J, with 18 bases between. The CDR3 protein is CASSSRGRELGNQPQHF. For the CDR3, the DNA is TGTGCCAGCAGCTCACGCGGGAGGGAGTTAGGCAATCAGCCCCAGCATTTT.

CDR3 in DNA: TGTGCCAGCAGCGCCCGCGAGGACCACTATGGCTACACCTTC. Protein product: CASSAREDHYGYTF. This chain connects TRBV7-8 to TRBJ1-2, with no clear D. The CDR3 is made up of 14 amino acids. Germline lookup yields CDR1 SGHVS and CDR2 FQNEAQ. The V and J ends lost 5 bases and 3 bases respectively, with 13 bases between them.

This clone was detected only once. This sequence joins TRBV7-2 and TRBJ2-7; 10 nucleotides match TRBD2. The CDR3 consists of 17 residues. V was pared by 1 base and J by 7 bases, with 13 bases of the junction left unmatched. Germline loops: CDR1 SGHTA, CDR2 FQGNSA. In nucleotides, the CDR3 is TGTGCCAGCAGCTTAGGGCTTAGCGGGGGGCCTTTGCGGGAGCAGTACTTC. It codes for CASSLGLSGGPLREQYF.

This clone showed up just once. As DNA, the CDR3 is TGTGCCAGCAGCCCCACAGGGGACTACACTGAAGCTTTCTTT. This sequence encodes CASSPTGDYTEAFF. The chain carries TRBV7-2 and TRBJ1-1, with 7 bases lining up with TRBD1. CDR3 length: 14 amino acids. The V gene's germline CDR1 is SGHTA and CDR2 FQGNSA. The V and J ends lost 5 bases and 3 bases, in that order; junction bases with no gene match: 6.

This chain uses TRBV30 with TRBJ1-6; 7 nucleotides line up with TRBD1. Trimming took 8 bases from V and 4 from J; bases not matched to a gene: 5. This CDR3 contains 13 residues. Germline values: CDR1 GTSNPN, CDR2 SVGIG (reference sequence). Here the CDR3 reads CAGMTGYNSPLHF. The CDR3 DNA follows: TGTGCCGGGATGACAGGGTATAATTCACCCCTCCACTTT.

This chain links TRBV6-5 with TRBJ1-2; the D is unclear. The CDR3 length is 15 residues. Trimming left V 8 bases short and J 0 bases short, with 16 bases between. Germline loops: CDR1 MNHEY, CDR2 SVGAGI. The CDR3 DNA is TGTGCCAGCCACCGGGCAGACAACTCTAACTATGGCTACACCTTC. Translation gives CASHRADNSNYGYTF.